This T cell receptor (beta chain) was sequenced for a study of graft-versus-host responses after intestinal transplantation. In the study overall: Among the recipients, all got anti-thymocyte globulin induction and then tacrolimus and steroids for two to four years.

Sequencing used immunoSEQ multiplex PCR; TCRdb keeps in-frame clones, though not all of them. The repertoire holds about 43,000 clones, with just under 95% as singletons. This clone was counted once. Trimming removed 1 base from V and 6 bases from J, with 10 bases in between. Germline CDR1 GTSNPN, CDR2 SVGIG (reference sequence). The CDR3 contains 12 residues. The sequence derives from a human patient who received an intestinal transplant, so some T cells may come from the graft donor. Sequenced here: PBMCs, sampled 335 days after intestinal transplant. The genes are TRBV30 and TRBJ2-7, with TRBD1 as a possible D gene (5 bases). The CDR3 sequence: CAWSGRVSEQYF. CDR3 bases: TGTGCCTGGAGTGGCAGGGTAAGCGAGCAGTACTTC.